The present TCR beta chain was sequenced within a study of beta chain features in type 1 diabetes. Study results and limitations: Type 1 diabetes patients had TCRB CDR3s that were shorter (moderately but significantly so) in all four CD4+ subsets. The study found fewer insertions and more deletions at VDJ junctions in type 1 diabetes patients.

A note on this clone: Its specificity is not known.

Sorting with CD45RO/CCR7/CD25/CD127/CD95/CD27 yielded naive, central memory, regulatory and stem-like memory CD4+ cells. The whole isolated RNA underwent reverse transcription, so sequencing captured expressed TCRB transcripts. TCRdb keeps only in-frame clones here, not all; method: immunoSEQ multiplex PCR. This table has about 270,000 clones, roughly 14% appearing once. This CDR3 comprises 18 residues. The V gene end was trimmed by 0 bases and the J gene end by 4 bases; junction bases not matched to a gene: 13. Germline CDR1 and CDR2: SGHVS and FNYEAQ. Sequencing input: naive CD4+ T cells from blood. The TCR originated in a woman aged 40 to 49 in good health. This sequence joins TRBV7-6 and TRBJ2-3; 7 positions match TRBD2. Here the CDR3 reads CASSLAGPGLGAADTQYF. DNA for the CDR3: TGTGCCAGCAGCTTAGCTGGCCCTGGACTAGGTGCGGCAGATACGCAGTATTTT.